What follows are 27 T cell receptor beta chains derived from one specimen sequenced in a study of T cells in Graves' hyperthyroidism and ophthalmopathy. Template material for amplifying TCR beta CDR3 regions consisted of RNA transcripts. The TCR CDR3 first-round RT-PCR relied on the HTBI primer set. TCRdb analysed the multiplex PCR reads with MiXCR anew, one entry per CDR3 protein. The sample lists 600,000 to 650,000 distinct CDR3 sequences, less than 25% occurring once. Sequenced sample: blood. The source of these receptors is a man aged 25-40 years with Graves' ophthalmopathy.

This clonotype appeared many times. The rearrangement links TRBV27 to TRBJ2-3; TRBD2 matches at 8 bases. CDR1 is MNHEY, CDR2 SMNVEV, per germline (reference sequence). This CDR3 comprises 15 residues. With V trimmed by 4 bases and J by 2 bases, 5 bases remained unmatched. The CDR3 DNA follows: TGTGCCAGCAGTTCGGGACTAGTACCCACAGATACGCAGTATTTT. This sequence encodes CASSSGLVPTDTQYF.

V is TRBV7-2 and J is TRBJ2-1; TRBD1 aligns across 9 bases. CDR1 SGHTA and CDR2 FQGNSA come from the germline V gene. The V gene end was trimmed by 6 bases and the J gene end by 4 bases; junction bases not matched to a gene: 7. There are 15 residues in the CDR3. CDR3 nucleotide sequence: TGTGCCAGCAGTCGCGGACAGGGGCCTTACAATGAGCAGTTCTTC. Its translation: CASSRGQGPYNEQFF.

A few counts support this clonotype. The J gene is TRBJ2-7, the V gene TRBV20-1; 12 bases map to TRBD2. Germline trimming cut 5 bases from V and 4 bases from J; bases unmatched to any gene: 6. This CDR3 comprises 14 residues. Germline V CDR1 and CDR2: DFQATT, SNEGSKA (reference sequence). CDR3 amino acids: CSAPTSGSSYEQYF. DNA for the CDR3: TGCAGTGCTCCGACTAGCGGGAGTTCGTACGAGCAGTACTTC.

The rearrangement uses TRBV10-3 and TRBJ2-3; TRBD1 matches at 8 bases. The CDR3 is made up of 14 amino acids. With V trimmed by 3 bases and J by 4 bases, 3 bases remained unmatched. Germline V gene lookup returns CDR1 ENHRY and CDR2 SYGVKD. The CDR3 here is CAISDQGAPDTQYF. The CDR3 nucleotides are TGTGCCATCAGTGACCAGGGGGCGCCAGATACGCAGTATTTT.

This clonotype was seen repeatedly, ten times or more. The rearrangement links TRBV2 to TRBJ1-1; tentative D call: TRBD1 (5 bases). CDR1 and CDR2 from the germline V gene are SNHLY and FYNNEI. The CDR3 loop spans 13 amino acids. Trimming stripped 6 bases from V and 3 bases from J, with 11 bases between. The CDR3 DNA reads TGTGCCAGCAGAAAGACGGGGGACACTGAAGCTTTCTTT. It translates to CASRKTGDTEAFF. Drawing the rest from reference TRBV2 and TRBJ1-1, the complete variable domain is EPEVTQTPSHQVTQMGQEVILRCVPISNHLYFYWYRQILGQKVEFLVSFYNNEISEKSEIFDDQFSVERPDGSNFTLKIRSTKLEDSAMYFCASRKTGDTEAFFGQGTRLTVV.

This chain connects TRBV6-5 to TRBJ2-7, with a possible D match to TRBD2 (6 bases). CDR3 length: 15 residues. V was clipped by 0 bases and J by 0 bases, with 9 bases between them. Germline CDR1 is MNHEY and CDR2 is SVGAGI. The CDR3 sequence is CASSYSMGGSYEQYF. In nucleotides, the CDR3 is TGTGCCAGCAGTTACTCGATGGGAGGCTCCTACGAGCAGTACTTC.

This clonotype was seen a few times. The chain joins TRBV30 to TRBJ2-2, with TRBD2 matching 12 bases. Germline loops: CDR1 GTSNPN, CDR2 SVGIG (reference sequence). The CDR3 runs 15 residues. The V gene end was trimmed by 1 base and the J gene end by 4 bases; junction bases not matched to a gene: 1. Here the CDR3 DNA reads TGTGCCTGGAGTGGACTAGCGGGAGCCACCGGGGAGCTGTTTTTT. Amino acids: CAWSGLAGATGELFF.

The chain couples TRBV7-9 to TRBJ2-3; no definite D call. Deletions cut 5 bases from V and 7 bases from J, with 7 bases between. This CDR3 contains 11 residues. Looked up from germline, CDR1 is SEHNR and CDR2 is FQNEAQ (reference sequence). The CDR3 DNA is TGTGCCAGCAGCCTCGCGAATACGCAGTATTTT. Its translation: CASSLANTQYF.

J is TRBJ1-4 and V is TRBV4-3; D gene unclear. V lost 1 base and J lost 8, with 8 bases in between. This CDR3 contains 13 residues. Germline V gene lookup returns CDR1 LGHNA and CDR2 YSLEER. The CDR3 loop reads CASSQVVGEKLFF. The CDR3 nucleotides read TGCGCCAGCAGCCAAGTGGTAGGGGAAAAACTGTTTTTT.

This clonotype was counted a few times. The chain combines TRBV7-2 with TRBJ2-1, with D maybe TRBD2 (5 bases). Germline lookup yields CDR1 SGHTA and CDR2 FQGNSA. The CDR3 has 12 residues. V was pared by 5 bases and J by 8 bases, with 10 bases between. CDR3 DNA: TGTGCCAGCAGCGCCGACTATGATGAGCAGTTCTTC. Protein product: CASSADYDEQFF.

V is TRBV28 and J is TRBJ2-1; maybe TRBD2 (5 bases). In germline, CDR1 is MDHEN, CDR2 SYDVKM. V lost 3 bases and J 0 bases, leaving 15 bases between the germline ends. The CDR3 is 17 amino acids. As DNA, the CDR3 is TGTGCCAGCAGTTTTTCCGGACTGAAAGCCTCCTACAATGAGCAGTTCTTC. Protein sequence: CASSFSGLKASYNEQFF. Full variable domain (outside the CDR3, taken from reference TRBV28 and TRBJ2-1): DVKVTQSSRYLVKRTGEKVFLECVQDMDHENMFWYRQDPGLGLRLIYFSYDVKMKEKGDIPEGYSVSREKKERFSLILESASTNQTSMYLCASSFSGLKASYNEQFFGPGTRLTVL.

This clonotype has a count of ten or more. The CDR3 DNA is TGTGCCAGCAGTTCCCAAGCGGGAGGGAGCACAGATACGCAGTATTTT. Translating gives CASSSQAGGSTDTQYF. The rearrangement links TRBV12-3 or TRBV12-4 to TRBJ2-3; 10 bases align to TRBD2. V was clipped by 4 bases and J by 0 bases; unmatched bases: 4. The CDR3 spans 16 residues.

This clonotype was counted ten times or more. The gene calls are TRBV6-2 or TRBV6-3 and TRBJ2-1, with 11 bases that match TRBD2. This CDR3 spans 16 amino acids. V trimming: 7 bases; J trimming: 4 bases; junction bases outside the gene matches: 9. Germline V lookup: CDR1 MNHEY, CDR2 SVGEGT. The chain's CDR3 is CASTFGTSGAYNEQFF. CDR3 bases: TGTGCCAGCACATTCGGGACTAGCGGCGCATACAATGAGCAGTTCTTC.

The chain combines TRBV6-1 with TRBJ1-1, with D possibly being TRBD1 (6 bases). Looked up from germline, CDR1 is MNHNS and CDR2 is SASEGT. Between the trimmed V and J ends, which lost 6 bases and 11 bases, there was a span of 19 bases. The CDR3 is made up of 13 amino acids. The CDR3 here is CASSNPTAGAAFF. The CDR3 region has the DNA TGTGCCAGCAGCAACCCTACGGCAGGGGCTGCTTTCTTT.

This clonotype showed up many times. V gene TRBV20-1 combines with J gene TRBJ2-5, with 10 nucleotides matching TRBD1. With V trimmed by 4 bases and J by 3 bases, 5 bases remained unmatched. Germline CDR1 DFQATT, CDR2 SNEGSKA (reference sequence). This CDR3 contains 14 residues. The CDR3 sequence: CSAIPGTGEETQYF. CDR3 DNA sequence: TGCAGTGCTATTCCCGGGACAGGGGAAGAGACCCAGTACTTC.

The chain carries TRBV15 and TRBJ2-7; 8 bases are a match to TRBD1. The CDR3 runs to 16 residues. Looked up from germline, CDR1 is LNHNV and CDR2 is YYDKDF (reference sequence). V lost 0 bases and J lost 0; bases outside the gene matches: 4. The CDR3 is CATSRETGDHSYEQYF. The CDR3 DNA is TGTGCCACCAGCAGAGAGACAGGGGACCACTCCTACGAGCAGTACTTC. The full variable domain, its missing parts supplied by reference TRBV15 and TRBJ2-7, is DAMVIQNPRYQVTQFGKPVTLSCSQTLNHNVMYWYQQKSSQAPKLLFHYYDKDFNNEADTPDNFQSRRPNTSFCFLDIRSPGLGDTAMYLCATSRETGDHSYEQYFGPGTRLTVT.

The chain links TRBV7-9 to TRBJ2-1, with unresolved D. The CDR3 runs 12 residues. The ends were cut back, 6 bases at V and 8 bases at J, with 11 bases in the middle. Germline V CDR1 and CDR2: SEHNR, FQNEAQ (reference sequence). CDR3 in amino acids: CASSQRVDEQFF. The CDR3 region has the DNA TGTGCCAGCAGTCAAAGGGTCGATGAGCAGTTCTTC.

The chain recombines TRBV11-2 with TRBJ2-4, with 14 nucleotides matching TRBD2. V dropped 4 bases and J dropped 14; count of bases not matched to a gene: 7. Germline V gene lookup returns CDR1 SGHAT and CDR2 FQNNGV. CDR3 length: 14 residues. The CDR3 spells CASSSGLAGGFEYF. In nucleotides, the CDR3 is TGTGCCAGCAGCTCCGGACTAGCGGGAGGTTTCGAGTACTTC.

Many counts were recorded for this clonotype. The chain joins TRBV5-5 to TRBJ1-1; D gene uncertain. Deletions cut 1 base from V and 9 bases from J, with 13 bases between. This CDR3 region has 13 residues. Germline lookup yields CDR1 SGHKS and CDR2 YYEKEE (reference sequence). CDR3 residues: CASSLTVGSQAFF. In nucleotides, the CDR3 is TGTGCCAGCAGCTTGACCGTGGGCAGTCAAGCTTTCTTT. The full variable domain, with the rest looked up from reference TRBV5-5 and TRBJ1-1, is DAGVTQSPTHLIKTRGQQVTLRCSPISGHKSVSWYQQVLGQGPQFIFQYYEKEERGRGNFPDRFSARQFPNYSSELNVNALLLGDSALYLCASSLTVGSQAFFGQGTRLTVV.

The chain has TRBV19 and TRBJ1-5; D remains ambiguous. Trimming pared 3 bases from V and 0 bases from J, leaving 9 bases between. This CDR3 is 15 amino acids long. From germline, CDR1 is LNHDA and CDR2 SQIVND (reference sequence). CDR3: CASSIRLYSNQPQHF. In DNA, the CDR3 is TGTGCCAGTAGTATCCGGCTCTATAGCAATCAGCCCCAGCATTTT.

The J gene is TRBJ2-7, the V gene TRBV18; 11 bases align to TRBD2. Per germline, CDR1 KGHSH and CDR2 LQKENI. CDR3 size: 14 residues. V dropped 3 bases and J dropped 5; count of bases not matched to a gene: 3. This CDR3 is CASSPQLAGDEQYF. The DNA of the CDR3 is TGTGCCAGCTCACCGCAACTAGCGGGAGACGAGCAGTACTTC. Drawing the rest from reference TRBV18 and TRBJ2-7, the complete variable domain is NAGVMQNPRHLVRRRGQEARLRCSPMKGHSHVYWYRQLPEEGLKFMVYLQKENIIDESGMPKERFSAEFPKEGPSILRIQQVVRGDSAAYFCASSPQLAGDEQYFGPGTRLTVT.

In its sample, this clonotype was seen a few times. The chain uses TRBV6-2 or TRBV6-3 and TRBJ2-6; 10 positions match TRBD1. Germline-derived CDR1 and CDR2 are MNHEY and SVGEGT. With V trimmed by 10 bases and J by 1 base, 13 bases remained unmatched. This CDR3 has 18 residues. CDR3 coding DNA: TGTGCCACTACTAGGACAGGGGGGCTGAGATCTGGGGCCAACGTCCTGACTTTC. This gives the protein CATTRTGGLRSGANVLTF.

This clonotype was counted many times. This chain links TRBV11-2 with TRBJ2-7; D perhaps matches TRBD2 (6 bases). This CDR3 has 13 residues. V was shortened by 8 bases and J by 7 bases, with 18 bases between the two germline ends. Germline values: CDR1 SGHAT, CDR2 FQNNGV. Here the CDR3 reads CASGDSRISEQYF. As DNA, the CDR3 is TGTGCCAGCGGGGACTCGCGGATTTCGGAGCAGTACTTC.

The rearrangement uses TRBV3-1 and TRBJ2-5; 14 bases agree with TRBD2. The V gene end was trimmed by 2 bases and the J gene end by 5 bases; junction bases not matched to a gene: 7. Germline values: CDR1 LGHDT, CDR2 YNNKEL (reference sequence). This CDR3 region has 17 residues. The CDR3 spells CASSQLTSGRVEETQYF. DNA for the CDR3: TGTGCCAGCAGCCAACTGACTAGCGGGAGGGTGGAGGAGACCCAGTACTTC.

With regard to this clonotype: A read error may account for a junction end that differs from germline. The chain couples TRBV12-3 or TRBV12-4 to TRBJ2-2; D possibly corresponds to TRBD2 (6 bases). There are 13 residues in the CDR3. The CDR3 nucleotides are TGTGCCAGCAGTTTAGCGCTACGGAGGGACCTGTTTTTT. This encodes CASSLALRRDLFF.

This clonotype was counted between two and nine times. The chain employs TRBV2 and TRBJ2-7; 10 bases are shared with TRBD2. The CDR3 totals 14 residues. The V segment lost 4 bases and the J segment 5 bases; nucleotides outside the gene matches: 5. Germline V CDR1 and CDR2: SNHLY, FYNNEI. This CDR3 is CASSGLAGVHEQYF. CDR3 bases: TGTGCCAGCAGTGGTCTAGCGGGAGTCCACGAGCAGTACTTC. The variable domain in full, with the rest retrieved from reference TRBV2 and TRBJ2-7, is EPEVTQTPSHQVTQMGQEVILRCVPISNHLYFYWYRQILGQKVEFLVSFYNNEISEKSEIFDDQFSVERPDGSNFTLKIRSTKLEDSAMYFCASSGLAGVHEQYFGPGTRLTVT.

Only a few counts were recorded for this clonotype. The chain uses TRBV7-6 and TRBJ2-7, with D possibly matching TRBD1 (6 bases). CDR1 is SGHVS and CDR2 is FNYEAQ in the germline V gene. This CDR3 region has 13 residues. Deletions cut 1 base from V and 5 bases from J, with 9 bases between. This chain's CDR3 is CASSLGYRDEQYF. CDR3 sequence (DNA): TGTGCCAGCAGCTTAGGTTACAGGGACGAGCAGTACTTC.